The 21 T cell receptor beta chains listed next were all sequenced from one sample in a study of cytomegalovirus exposure and HLA in healthy donors. Profiling relied on immunoSEQ multiplex PCR, and the TCRdb table lists in-frame clones only, not all of them. The sample shows roughly 86,000 clones, about 95% of them seen only once. The sequencing input was PBMCs. These receptors all come from a man between 18 and 29 years old in good health and CMV-seropositive.

V is TRBV7-2 and J is TRBJ1-5; no reliable D call. This CDR3 has 13 amino acids. V was trimmed by 5 bases and J by 5 bases, leaving 10 bases between them. The germline gives CDR1 SGHTA, CDR2 FQGNSA. In DNA form, the CDR3 reads TGTGCCAGCAGCCTGCGGATGGATCAGCCCCAGCATTTT. Translated, it gives CASSLRMDQPQHF.

This clone was observed a handful of times. The rearrangement joins TRBV5-4 to TRBJ1-2, with a possible D match to TRBD1 (5 bases). The ends were cut back, 9 bases at V and 7 bases at J, with 22 bases in the middle. The CDR3 is 14 residues long. The germline V gene encodes CDR1 SGHNT and CDR2 YYREEE (reference sequence). The CDR3 is CATKLPGDVGGYTF. For the CDR3, the DNA is TGTGCCACCAAACTCCCGGGGGACGTCGGTGGCTACACCTTC.

V is TRBV6-1 and J is TRBJ2-3, with D possibly TRBD1 on 5 matching bases. V was clipped by 8 bases and J by 0 bases, with 15 bases between them. This CDR3 comprises 15 residues. Germline V gives CDR1 MNHNS, CDR2 SASEGT. The CDR3 region has the DNA TGTGCCAGCGTTCAGGGCACTTCAAGCACAGATACGCAGTATTTT. This translates into CASVQGTSSTDTQYF.

This rearrangement joins TRBV30 to TRBJ2-2; D possibly corresponds to TRBD1 (5 bases). Germline-derived CDR1 and CDR2 are GTSNPN and SVGIG (reference sequence). The CDR3 is made up of 15 amino acids. The V and J ends lost 1 base and 4 bases respectively, with 13 bases between them. CDR3 nucleotide sequence: TGTGCCTGGAGTGGGCAGGGCGTCGGCACCGGGGAGCTGTTTTTT. Amino acids: CAWSGQGVGTGELFF.

The rearrangement uses TRBV25-1 and TRBJ1-1; D ambiguous. The CDR3 has 12 amino acids. Germline CDR1 and CDR2: MGHDK and SYGVNS. Trimming cost V 7 bases and J 2 bases, with 8 bases left between them. CDR3 in amino acids: CASIEGNTEAFF. The DNA of the CDR3 is TGTGCCAGCATAGAGGGAAACACTGAAGCTTTCTTT. The entire variable domain, with the rest obtained from reference TRBV25-1 and TRBJ1-1, is as follows: EADIYQTPRYLVIGTGKKITLECSQTMGHDKMYWYQQDPGMELHLIHYSYGVNSTEKGDLSSESTVSRIRTEHFPLTLESARPSHTSQYLCASIEGNTEAFFGQGTRLTVV.

CDR3 coding DNA: TGTGCCAGCAGGCCCCTAGCGGGAAACACAGATACGCAGTATTTT. Its translation is CASRPLAGNTDTQYF. The chain links TRBV6-5 to TRBJ2-3, with 9 bases lining up with TRBD2. Germline V lookup: CDR1 MNHEY, CDR2 SVGAGI. This CDR3 contains 15 residues. The V and J ends lost 6 bases and 2 bases, in that order; junction bases with no gene match: 6.

The CDR3 protein is CASSVGQFYEQYF. CDR3 coding DNA: TGTGCCAGTAGTGTGGGACAGTTCTACGAGCAGTACTTC. The rearrangement links TRBV19 to TRBJ2-7; the match to TRBD1 covers 7 bases. CDR1 and CDR2 (germline): LNHDA, SQIVND (reference sequence). V was pared by 5 bases and J by 3 bases, with 4 bases of the junction left unmatched. This CDR3 contains 13 residues.

V is TRBV5-1 and J is TRBJ2-7, with D possibly being TRBD1 (5 bases). CDR3 length equals 14 residues. Germline V gene data show CDR1 as SGHRS and CDR2 as YFSETQ. With 0 bases removed from V and 4 bases from J, the gap between germline ends came to 11 bases. CDR3 in DNA: TGCGCCAGCAGCTTGGAGGCGGACAAATACGAGCAGTACTTC. Translating gives CASSLEADKYEQYF.

The chain recombines TRBV29-1 with TRBJ1-2; unclear D gene. With 5 bases removed from V and 8 bases from J, the gap between germline ends came to 18 bases. CDR3 length equals 13 residues. Per germline, CDR1 SQVTM and CDR2 ANQGSEA. The CDR3 is CSVTNQRSEGYTF. For the CDR3, the DNA is TGCAGCGTTACAAACCAGCGATCGGAAGGCTACACCTTC.

The genes are TRBV4-2 and TRBJ2-1; no definite D call. V lost 5 bases, J lost 4 bases, and 3 bases lay in between. This CDR3 contains 11 residues. CDR1 is LGHNA and CDR2 is YNFKEQ in the germline V gene. Written as DNA, the CDR3 is TGTGCCAGCAGCTCTTACAATGAGCAGTTCTTC. Translated: CASSSYNEQFF.

The chain couples TRBV29-1 to TRBJ1-2; possibly TRBD1 for D (5 bases). The CDR3 length is 12 residues. CDR1 is SQVTM, CDR2 ANQGSEA, per germline. Trimming cost V 0 bases and J 5 bases, with 7 bases left between them. The CDR3 loop reads CSVEDQGYGYTF. CDR3 sequence (DNA): TGCAGCGTTGAAGACCAGGGATATGGCTACACCTTC. The full variable domain, with the rest looked up from reference TRBV29-1 and TRBJ1-2, is SAVISQKPSRDICQRGTSLTIQCQVDSQVTMMFWYRQQPGQSLTLIATANQGSEATYESGFVIDKFPISRPNLTFSTLTVSNMSPEDSSIYLCSVEDQGYGYTFGSGTRLTVV.

The chain uses TRBV5-6 and TRBJ2-5; D might be TRBD2 (5 bases). Germline loops: CDR1 SGHDT, CDR2 YYEEEE. The CDR3 is 15 residues long. Trimming removed 1 base from V and 4 bases from J, with 14 bases in between. CDR3 DNA sequence: TGTGCCAGCAGCTTGTTGGGCCCAGAGGGAGAGACCCAGTACTTC. This encodes CASSLLGPEGETQYF. The full variable domain, in which reference TRBV5-6 and TRBJ2-5 provide the parts outside the CDR3, is DAGVTQSPTHLIKTRGQQVTLRCSPKSGHDTVSWYQQALGQGPQFIFQYYEEEERQRGNFPDRFSGHQFPNYSSELNVNALLLGDSALYLCASSLLGPEGETQYFGPGTRLLVL.

The chain uses TRBV30 and TRBJ1-1; D is unclear. CDR1 and CDR2 from the germline V gene are GTSNPN and SVGIG (reference sequence). V dropped 2 bases and J dropped 7 bases, with 8 bases sitting between them. The CDR3 totals 11 residues. CDR3 nucleotide sequence: TGTGCCTGGAGTAGGTACAGTGAAGCTTTCTTT. Translating it yields CAWSRYSEAFF.

The chain links TRBV28 to TRBJ2-3; 12 bases map to TRBD1. Germline-derived CDR1 and CDR2 are MDHEN and SYDVKM. V shed 3 bases, J shed 4 bases, and the junction held 5 bases outside the gene matches. The CDR3 loop spans 16 amino acids. CDR3 in amino acids: CASSFAGTGGSDTQYF. CDR3 in DNA: TGTGCCAGCAGTTTTGCCGGGACAGGGGGCTCAGATACGCAGTATTTT.

On this clone itself: Its ends do not fully match the called genes, so a read error is possible. The chain combines TRBV6-6 with TRBJ2-1; tentative D call: TRBD2 (6 bases). This CDR3 region has 14 residues. Germline CDR1 and CDR2: MNHNY and SVGAGI (reference sequence). In nucleotides, the CDR3 is TGTGCCAGCAGTTACAGGGACTCCCACAATGAGCAGTTCTTC. Protein: CASSYRDSHNEQFF.

As to this clone: A read error may account for a junction end that differs from germline. The rearrangement uses TRBV7-7 and TRBJ2-5; D uncertain. The J call is in doubt because the DNA end fits TRBJ2-7 better. Germline assignment: CDR1 SSHAT and CDR2 FNYEAQ (reference sequence). CDR3 length: 14 amino acids. In DNA form, the CDR3 reads TGTGCTAGCAGCGCCGGAGAACTCAGCTACGAGCAGTACTTC. Its translation: CASSAGELSYEQYF.

The chain recombines TRBV7-8 with TRBJ2-1, with TRBD2 identical over 10 bases. CDR1 and CDR2 (germline): SGHVS, FQNEAQ. The CDR3 spans 18 residues. V shed 5 bases and J 0 bases; nucleotides not matched to a gene: 10. The CDR3 nucleotides read TGTGCCAGCAGCCCCCTAGCGGGAGTAGTGAGCTCCTACAATGAGCAGTTCTTC. Translating it yields CASSPLAGVVSSYNEQFF.

The rearrangement joins TRBV6-6 to TRBJ2-3; possible D gene TRBD1, 6 bases. CDR1 MNHNY and CDR2 SVGAGI come from the germline V gene (reference sequence). V lost 6 bases and J 6 bases, leaving 10 bases between the germline ends. CDR3 length: 12 amino acids. The CDR3 protein is CASRLGADTQYF. CDR3 bases: TGTGCCAGCAGACTGGGGGCGGATACGCAGTATTTT.

The genes are TRBV2 and TRBJ2-7; 9 positions match TRBD1. With V trimmed by 4 bases and J by 5 bases, 12 bases remained unmatched. The CDR3 has 16 residues. Germline loops: CDR1 SNHLY, CDR2 FYNNEI. CDR3 loop: CASSGGLGQGSNEQYF. The DNA of the CDR3 is TGTGCCAGCAGTGGTGGCCTGGGACAGGGTAGCAACGAGCAGTACTTC.

The genes are TRBV28 and TRBJ2-7; D remains unclear. V shed 8 bases and J shed 3 bases, with 11 bases lying between them. The CDR3 length is 12 residues. CDR1 MDHEN and CDR2 SYDVKM come from the germline V gene. In DNA, the CDR3 is TGTGCCAGCGTCGCAGACAACTACGAGCAGTACTTC. It specifies CASVADNYEQYF.

This chain uses TRBV6-5 with TRBJ2-1; D unclear. Trimming removed 4 bases from V and 3 bases from J, with 10 bases in between. This CDR3 is 14 amino acids long. In germline, CDR1 is MNHEY, CDR2 SVGAGI. The CDR3: CASSFAEFYNEQFF. In DNA, the CDR3 is TGTGCCAGCAGTTTCGCGGAATTCTACAATGAGCAGTTCTTC.